This T cell receptor beta chain was documented in a study of shared T cell receptors in the human thymus. CDR3 length: 15 residues. Germline lookup yields CDR1 LGHNA and CDR2 YSLEER. V lost 1 base and J 0 bases, leaving 8 bases between the germline ends. TCRdb's copy holds only in-frame clones and misses some; the assay was immunoSEQ multiplex PCR. Of about 500,000 clones listed, 70% to 80% are singletons. This sample was shared with a second study, whose subject was human thymus T cells. That work states: The related literature has documented a marked overlap of thymic repertoires among unrelated individuals.

The TCR originated in a boy under three years old with a congenital heart defect. The rearrangement joins TRBV4-3 to TRBJ2-3; D call uncertain. Specimen: thymocytes. The CDR3 sequence is CASSQGVTSTDTQYF. CDR3 nucleotide sequence: TGCGCCAGCAGCCAAGGTGTAACTAGCACAGATACGCAGTATTTT.